The 30 T cell receptor beta chains below were found in one sample sequenced in a study of shared clonotypes between healthy human individuals. Sequenced by immunoSEQ multiplex PCR; TCRdb stores in-frame clones only, minus some. Of 2 million to 2.5 million clones in the sample, over 90% were seen once. The material sequenced was naive CD4+ T cells from PBMCs. Subset described: CD45RA+ positively selected. These receptor sequences come from a man between 18 and 35 years old in good health. Some clones in this sample may be carry-over from other donors' samples.

The V and J genes are TRBV7-3 and TRBJ2-3; D remains unclear. V lost 1 base, J lost 0 bases, and 8 bases lay in between. The CDR3 sequence is 15 residues long. Germline V lookup: CDR1 SGHTA, CDR2 FQGTGA. The CDR3 region has the DNA TGTGCCAGCAGCTTAAGGGTAACAAGCACAGATACGCAGTATTTT. It translates to CASSLRVTSTDTQYF.

As for this clone: The same CDR3 can be traced to other DNA sequences in this sample. The gene calls are TRBV28 and TRBJ1-5, with D unresolved. This CDR3 has 15 residues. V lost 3 bases and J 0 bases, leaving 9 bases between the germline ends. Germline CDR1 and CDR2: MDHEN and SYDVKM. CDR3 in amino acids: CASSLRDYSNQPQHF. Here the CDR3 DNA reads TGTGCCAGCAGTTTGCGGGATTATAGCAATCAGCCCCAGCATTTT.

The chain recombines TRBV19 with TRBJ2-6; D is ambiguous. In germline, CDR1 is LNHDA, CDR2 SQIVND (reference sequence). The CDR3 length is 19 residues. Trimming shortened V by 4 bases and J by 3 bases, and 22 bases separated the two germline ends. CDR3: CASSKRQRFDLSGANVLTF. The DNA for the CDR3 is TGTGCCAGTAGTAAGAGACAAAGGTTTGATCTGAGTGGGGCCAACGTCCTGACTTTC. Filled out from reference TRBV19 and TRBJ2-6, the complete variable domain reads DGGITQSPKYLFRKEGQNVTLSCEQNLNHDAMYWYRQDPGQGLRLIYYSQIVNDFQKGDIAEGYSVSREKKESFPLTVTSAQKNPTAFYLCASSKRQRFDLSGANVLTFGAGSRLTVL.

The chain is built from TRBV5-4 and TRBJ1-2, with TRBD1 matching over 9 bases. Trimming took 2 bases from V and 3 from J; bases not matched to a gene: 8. The CDR3 sequence is 16 residues long. Germline lookup yields CDR1 SGHNT and CDR2 YYREEE (reference sequence). The CDR3: CASSLPGQGLDYGYTF. The CDR3 DNA reads as TGTGCCAGCAGCTTACCGGGACAGGGACTGGACTATGGCTACACCTTC.

The chain joins TRBV19 to TRBJ2-3, with 13 bases that match TRBD2. This CDR3 is 17 amino acids long. V lost 3 bases to trimming and J lost 5 bases; unmatched junction nucleotides: 8. CDR1 is LNHDA, CDR2 SQIVND, per germline (reference sequence). The CDR3 DNA follows: TGTGCCAGTAGTATCCGGACTAGCGGGAGTGGGGGAGATACGCAGTATTTT. Its protein product is CASSIRTSGSGGDTQYF.

A remark on this clone: The same CDR3 is also encoded by other DNA sequences in this sample. The genes are TRBV28 and TRBJ2-5; D unresolved. CDR3 length: 13 residues. Germline V gene sequence: CDR1 MDHEN, CDR2 SYDVKM. Trimming took off 5 bases at V and 3 bases at J, with 10 bases between the two ends. CDR3 sequence: CASSQGREETQYF. CDR3 nucleotide sequence: TGTGCCAGCAGTCAAGGAAGAGAAGAGACCCAGTACTTC.

V is TRBV15 and J is TRBJ2-7; a weak D match, TRBD1 (6 bases). The CDR3 is made up of 17 amino acids. Looked up from germline, CDR1 is LNHNV and CDR2 is YYDKDF (reference sequence). The V end lost 0 bases, the J end lost 4 bases, and 19 bases lay between the germline ends. The chain's CDR3 is CATSRERTGTRAYEQYF. CDR3 sequence (DNA): TGTGCCACCAGCAGAGAGCGTACCGGGACACGAGCGTACGAGCAGTACTTC.

The chain uses TRBV11-2 and TRBJ1-6; TRBD1 matches 8 bases. After removal of 4 bases from V and 14 bases from J, the junction contained 10 bases not matched to a gene. The CDR3 consists of 14 residues. Looked up from germline, CDR1 is SGHAT and CDR2 is FQNNGV. Written as DNA, the CDR3 is TGTGCCAGCAGCTCGGACAGGGAGCTTGGAGCCCTCCACTTT. Translating it yields CASSSDRELGALHF.

The V call is TRBV9, the J call TRBJ2-1, with 14 bases that match TRBD2. Germline V gene lookup returns CDR1 SGDLS and CDR2 YYNGEE. Losses at the gene ends were 0 bases for V and 10 bases for J; bases not matched to a gene: 9. The CDR3 contains 17 residues. CDR3 DNA: TGTGCCAGCAGCGTAGTTTGGGGGACTAGCGGGAGAGACGAGCAGTTCTTC. This sequence encodes CASSVVWGTSGRDEQFF.

Regarding this clone: The same CDR3 is also encoded by other DNA sequences in this sample. The chain combines TRBV29-1 with TRBJ1-5; D might be TRBD1 (6 bases). The CDR3 spans 13 residues. V was shortened by 4 bases and J by 2 bases, with 9 bases between the two germline ends. The germline V gene encodes CDR1 SQVTM and CDR2 ANQGSEA. The CDR3 reads CSVVQGGNQPQHF. The CDR3 DNA reads TGCAGCGTTGTACAGGGAGGCAATCAGCCCCAGCATTTT.

The chain carries TRBV5-1 and TRBJ1-3; D gene unclear. CDR3 length equals 15 residues. Trimming took 8 bases from V and 0 from J, leaving 15 bases between them. Germline loops: CDR1 SGHRS, CDR2 YFSETQ. The CDR3 spells CASGPRPGSGNTIYF. CDR3 sequence (DNA): TGCGCCAGTGGACCTCGACCTGGCTCTGGAAACACCATATATTTT.

This chain uses TRBV11-2 with TRBJ2-7; the match to TRBD2 covers 7 bases. The CDR3 runs to 14 residues. The V and J ends lost 3 bases and 3 bases, in that order; junction bases with no gene match: 5. Per germline, CDR1 SGHAT and CDR2 FQNNGV. The CDR3 protein is CASSFREGVYEQYF. CDR3 DNA sequence: TGTGCCAGCAGCTTCAGGGAGGGTGTCTACGAGCAGTACTTC.

This rearrangement joins TRBV5-1 to TRBJ2-1, with 14 positions matching TRBD2. Trimming at V came to 4 bases and at J to 1 base, leaving 10 bases not matched to a gene. CDR1 SGHRS and CDR2 YFSETQ come from the germline V gene. CDR3 length equals 19 residues. The CDR3 sequence is CASSLGTSGSRSSYNEQFF. The CDR3 DNA follows: TGCGCCAGCAGCCTCGGGACTAGCGGGAGTCGGAGTTCCTACAATGAGCAGTTCTTC.

V usage is TRBV6-1 and J usage is TRBJ2-7; D possibly uses TRBD1 or TRBD2 (5 bases each). The CDR3 contains 12 residues. Germline loops: CDR1 MNHNS, CDR2 SASEGT. Trimming pared 7 bases from V and 9 bases from J, leaving 16 bases between. The CDR3 sequence is CASTSTGAGQYF. CDR3 in DNA: TGTGCCAGCACCTCTACCGGGGCCGGGCAGTACTTC.

In the case of this clone: Other DNA sequences in this sample translate to the same CDR3. The CDR3 is CASRNYSNQPQHF. For the CDR3, the DNA is TGTGCCAGTAGGAACTATAGCAATCAGCCCCAGCATTTT. This sequence joins TRBV19 and TRBJ1-5; D unclear. Looked up from germline, CDR1 is LNHDA and CDR2 is SQIVND (reference sequence). V was shortened by 6 bases and J by 0 bases, with 6 bases between the two germline ends. The CDR3 extends over 13 amino acids.

This CDR3 is CASSSGSRTSGANVLTF. The CDR3, as DNA: TGTGCCAGCAGCTCCGGGAGCCGCACCTCTGGGGCCAACGTCCTGACTTTC. J is TRBJ2-6 and V is TRBV5-4; D possibly corresponds to TRBD2 (6 bases). This CDR3 is built from 17 residues. Germline loops: CDR1 SGHNT, CDR2 YYREEE (reference sequence). V lost 3 bases and J 0 bases, leaving 13 bases between the germline ends.

This clone was counted a single time. The chain joins TRBV5-4 to TRBJ1-2, with 11 bases identical to TRBD1. V trimming: 6 bases; J trimming: 8 bases; junction bases outside the gene matches: 18. This CDR3 region has 17 residues. Germline V gene data show CDR1 as SGHNT and CDR2 as YYREEE (reference sequence). CDR3 sequence reads: CASTPSRAGQGVQGYTF. The CDR3 region has the DNA TGTGCCAGCACCCCATCGCGGGCGGGACAGGGGGTGCAGGGCTACACCTTC.

V gene TRBV7-9 combines with J gene TRBJ2-3; 8 bases line up with TRBD1. In germline, CDR1 is SEHNR, CDR2 FQNEAQ (reference sequence). The CDR3 is made up of 16 amino acids. J gave up 3 bases and V 1 base, and 6 bases lay outside the gene matches. DNA of the CDR3: TGTGCCAGCAGCTTAGGGACAGGGCCTCCGACAGATACGCAGTATTTT. Amino acids: CASSLGTGPPTDTQYF.

The chain employs TRBV6-5 and TRBJ1-3; tentative D call: TRBD1 (5 bases). Trimming stripped 0 bases from V and 0 bases from J, with 9 bases between. The CDR3 is made up of 16 amino acids. The germline gives CDR1 MNHEY, CDR2 SVGAGI. CDR3 in DNA: TGTGCCAGCAGTTACTCAGCCAGGGCCTCTGGAAACACCATATATTTT. This translates into CASSYSARASGNTIYF.

V is TRBV6-1 and J is TRBJ2-3, with TRBD1 identical over 9 bases. This CDR3 region has 13 residues. CDR1 is MNHNS and CDR2 is SASEGT in the germline V gene. V dropped 4 bases and J dropped 6; count of bases not matched to a gene: 2. The CDR3 is CASSVGTGDTQYF. CDR3 DNA: TGTGCCAGCAGTGTGGGGACAGGGGATACGCAGTATTTT.

The chain combines TRBV6-1 with TRBJ2-2, with D perhaps matching TRBD2 (5 bases). The germline CDR1 and CDR2 sequences are MNHNS and SASEGT. V was pared by 5 bases and J by 6 bases, with 10 bases between. The CDR3 runs 13 residues. CDR3 sequence: CASSRERAGELFF. The CDR3 DNA reads TGTGCCAGCAGTAGGGAGAGGGCCGGGGAGCTGTTTTTT.

The chain has TRBV28 and TRBJ1-1, with D perhaps TRBD1 (6 bases). The CDR3 contains 13 residues. Germline V CDR1 and CDR2: MDHEN, SYDVKM. Trimming removed 6 bases from V and 1 base from J, with 9 bases in between. Written as DNA, the CDR3 is TGTGCCAGCAGCATGGACAGGAACACTGAAGCTTTCTTT. Protein: CASSMDRNTEAFF.

CDR3 sequence: CASSLAGSHEQYF. For the CDR3, the DNA is TGTGCCAGCAGCTTAGCTGGGTCCCACGAGCAGTACTTC. The chain links TRBV11-2 to TRBJ2-7, with D uncertain. Trimming removed 1 base at V and 5 bases at J, with 9 bases between. Germline V gene lookup returns CDR1 SGHAT and CDR2 FQNNGV. The CDR3 consists of 13 residues.

This rearrangement joins TRBV19 to TRBJ2-4, with 12 nucleotides matching TRBD2. CDR3 size: 16 residues. Germline trimming cut 7 bases from V and 0 bases from J; bases unmatched to any gene: 4. Germline CDR1 reads LNHDA; CDR2 reads SQIVND (reference sequence). The CDR3 DNA reads TGTGCCAGTACAGGGACTAGCGGGCTAGCCAAAAACATTCAGTACTTC. Translating it yields CASTGTSGLAKNIQYF.

The chain is built from TRBV2 and TRBJ1-5; tentative D call: TRBD1 (6 bases). V lost 6 bases to trimming and J lost 4 bases, with 10 bases between them. The CDR3 covers 13 residues. The germline gives CDR1 SNHLY, CDR2 FYNNEI. In DNA form, the CDR3 reads TGTGCCAGCAGACAGGGTTGGAATCAGCCCCAGCATTTT. Translation: CASRQGWNQPQHF.

The rearrangement links TRBV28 to TRBJ1-5; weak D call: TRBD1 (5 bases). The CDR3 has 15 residues. The ends were cut back, 2 bases at V and 5 bases at J, with 13 bases in the middle. Germline lookup yields CDR1 MDHEN and CDR2 SYDVKM. DNA for the CDR3: TGTGCCAGCAGTTTACCGGGGGAACCTTATCAGCCCCAGCATTTT. This gives the protein CASSLPGEPYQPQHF.

The chain carries TRBV5-5 and TRBJ2-7; D is undetermined. Trimming left V 0 bases short and J 2 bases short, with 9 bases between. Germline V CDR1 and CDR2: SGHKS, YYEKEE (reference sequence). There are 14 residues in the CDR3. As DNA, the CDR3 is TGTGCCAGCAGCTTGGTGGGATCCCCCTACGAGCAGTACTTC. Its protein product is CASSLVGSPYEQYF. The full variable domain, completed using reference TRBV5-5 and TRBJ2-7, is DAGVTQSPTHLIKTRGQQVTLRCSPISGHKSVSWYQQVLGQGPQFIFQYYEKEERGRGNFPDRFSARQFPNYSSELNVNALLLGDSALYLCASSLVGSPYEQYFGPGTRLTVT.

The V call is TRBV27, the J call TRBJ2-5, with D unresolved. The germline gives CDR1 MNHEY, CDR2 SMNVEV (reference sequence). V gave up 5 bases and J gave up 2 bases, with 9 bases separating them. This CDR3 is 13 amino acids long. CDR3 nucleotides: TGTGCCAGCAGTCCTCTTGGTCAAGAGACCCAGTACTTC. It codes for CASSPLGQETQYF.

This rearrangement joins TRBV21-1 to TRBJ2-1. TRBV21-1 is listed as a pseudogene. The CDR3 extends over 17 amino acids. The chain's CDR3 is CASSKWVGQRSYNEQFF. In nucleotides, the CDR3 is TGTGCCAGCAGCAAATGGGTCGGGCAGAGATCCTACAATGAGCAGTTCTTC.

With regard to this clone: Other DNA sequences from this sample encode an identical CDR3 as well. The chain joins TRBV11-3 to TRBJ2-1; TRBD2 matches 12 bases. This CDR3 has 15 residues. Germline CDR1 is SGHNT and CDR2 is YENEEA. The J segment lost 4 bases and the V segment lost 5 bases, leaving 3 bases of the junction unmatched. The CDR3 DNA is TGTGCCAGCAGCCCAGGACTAGCGGGATACAATGAGCAGTTCTTC. Amino acid sequence: CASSPGLAGYNEQFF. Complete variable domain (other parts from reference TRBV11-3 and TRBJ2-1): EAGVVQSPRYKIIEKKQPVAFWCNPISGHNTLYWYLQNLGQGPELLIRYENEEAVDDSQLPKDRFSAERLKGVDSTLKIQPAELGDSAVYLCASSPGLAGYNEQFFGPGTRLTVL.